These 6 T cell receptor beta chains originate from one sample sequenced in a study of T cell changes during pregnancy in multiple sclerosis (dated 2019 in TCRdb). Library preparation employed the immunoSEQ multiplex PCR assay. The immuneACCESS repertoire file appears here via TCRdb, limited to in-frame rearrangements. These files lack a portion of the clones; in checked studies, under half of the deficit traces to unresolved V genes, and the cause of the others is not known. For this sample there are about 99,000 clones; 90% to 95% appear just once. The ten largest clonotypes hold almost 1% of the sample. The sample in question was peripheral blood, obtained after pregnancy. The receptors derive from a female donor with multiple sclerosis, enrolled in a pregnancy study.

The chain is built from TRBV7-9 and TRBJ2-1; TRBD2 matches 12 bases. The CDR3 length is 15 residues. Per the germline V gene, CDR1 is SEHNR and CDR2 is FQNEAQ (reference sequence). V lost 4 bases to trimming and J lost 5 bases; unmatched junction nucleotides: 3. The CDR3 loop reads CASSYTSGRNNEQFF. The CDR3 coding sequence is TGTGCCAGCAGCTATACTAGCGGGAGGAACAATGAGCAGTTCTTC. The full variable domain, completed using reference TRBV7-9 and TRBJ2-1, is DTGVSQNPRHKITKRGQNVTFRCDPISEHNRLYWYRQTLGQGPEFLTYFQNEAQLEKSRLLSDRFSAERPKGSFSTLEIQRTEQGDSAMYLCASSYTSGRNNEQFFGPGTRLTVL.

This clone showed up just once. CDR3 nucleotides: TGTGCCAGCAGCTTGGGGGGGACAGGGGAGGGCACTGAAGCTTTCTTT. This translates into CASSLGGTGEGTEAFF. This sequence joins TRBV5-4 and TRBJ1-1; 10 nucleotides agree with TRBD1. The J segment lost 4 bases and the V segment lost 0 bases, leaving 6 bases of the junction unmatched. Germline CDR1 is SGHNT and CDR2 is YYREEE (reference sequence). This CDR3 is 16 amino acids long.

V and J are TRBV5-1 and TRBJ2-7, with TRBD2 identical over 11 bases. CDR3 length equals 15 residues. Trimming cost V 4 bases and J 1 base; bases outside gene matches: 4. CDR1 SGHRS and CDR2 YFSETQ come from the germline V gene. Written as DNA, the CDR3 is TGCGCCAGCAGCAGGGGGACTAGCGGTTCCTACGAGCAGTACTTC. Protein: CASSRGTSGSYEQYF.

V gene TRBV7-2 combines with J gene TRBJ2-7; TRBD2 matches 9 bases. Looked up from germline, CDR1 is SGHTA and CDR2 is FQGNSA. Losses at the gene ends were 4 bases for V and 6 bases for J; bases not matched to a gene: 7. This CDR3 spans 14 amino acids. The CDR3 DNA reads TGTGCCAGCAGCTCACGATATAGCGGGAGCGAGCAGTACTTC. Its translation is CASSSRYSGSEQYF.

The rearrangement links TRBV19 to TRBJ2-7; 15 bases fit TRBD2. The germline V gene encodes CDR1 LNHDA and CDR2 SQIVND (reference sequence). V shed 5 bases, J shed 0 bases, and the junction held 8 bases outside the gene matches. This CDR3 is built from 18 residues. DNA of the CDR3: TGTGCCAGTAGTTATCGGACTAGCGGGAGGGGCAGCTCCTACGAGCAGTACTTC. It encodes CASSYRTSGRGSSYEQYF.

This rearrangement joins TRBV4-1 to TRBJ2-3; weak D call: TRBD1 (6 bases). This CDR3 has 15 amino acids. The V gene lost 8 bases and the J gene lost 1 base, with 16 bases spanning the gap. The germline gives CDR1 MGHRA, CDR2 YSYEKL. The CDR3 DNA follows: TGCGCCAGCCGCCCGGTACAGGGACGCACAGATACGCAGTATTTT. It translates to CASRPVQGRTDTQYF.